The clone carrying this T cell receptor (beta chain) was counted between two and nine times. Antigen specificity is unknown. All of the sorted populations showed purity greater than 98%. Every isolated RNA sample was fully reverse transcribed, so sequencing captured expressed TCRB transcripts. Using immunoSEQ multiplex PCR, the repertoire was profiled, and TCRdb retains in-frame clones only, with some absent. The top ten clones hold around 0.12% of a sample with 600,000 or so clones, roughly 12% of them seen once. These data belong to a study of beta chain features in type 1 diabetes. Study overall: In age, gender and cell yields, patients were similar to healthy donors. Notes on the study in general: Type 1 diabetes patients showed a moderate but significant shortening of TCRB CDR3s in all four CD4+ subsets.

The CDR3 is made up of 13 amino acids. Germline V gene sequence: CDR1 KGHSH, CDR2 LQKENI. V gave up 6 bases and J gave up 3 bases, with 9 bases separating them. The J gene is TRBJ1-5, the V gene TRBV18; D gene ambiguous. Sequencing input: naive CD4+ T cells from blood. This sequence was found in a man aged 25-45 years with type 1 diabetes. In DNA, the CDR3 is TGTGCCAGCTCGGCGAGGGACAATCAGCCCCAGCATTTT. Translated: CASSARDNQPQHF. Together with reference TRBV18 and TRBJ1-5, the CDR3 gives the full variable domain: NAGVMQNPRHLVRRRGQEARLRCSPMKGHSHVYWYRQLPEEGLKFMVYLQKENIIDESGMPKERFSAEFPKEGPSILRIQQVVRGDSAAYFCASSARDNQPQHFGDGTRLSIL.